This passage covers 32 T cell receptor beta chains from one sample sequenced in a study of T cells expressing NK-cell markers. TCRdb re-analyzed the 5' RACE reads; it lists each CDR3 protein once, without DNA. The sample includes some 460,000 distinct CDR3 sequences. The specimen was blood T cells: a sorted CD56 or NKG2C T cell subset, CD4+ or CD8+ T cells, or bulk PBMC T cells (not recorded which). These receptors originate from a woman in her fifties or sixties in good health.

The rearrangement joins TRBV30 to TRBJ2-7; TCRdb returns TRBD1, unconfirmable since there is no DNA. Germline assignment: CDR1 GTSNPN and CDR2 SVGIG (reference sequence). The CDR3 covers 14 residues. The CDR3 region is CAWRQEPGTYEQYF.

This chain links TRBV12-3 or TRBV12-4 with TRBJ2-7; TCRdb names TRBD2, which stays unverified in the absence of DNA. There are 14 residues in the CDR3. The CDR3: CASKLRTSSYEQYF.

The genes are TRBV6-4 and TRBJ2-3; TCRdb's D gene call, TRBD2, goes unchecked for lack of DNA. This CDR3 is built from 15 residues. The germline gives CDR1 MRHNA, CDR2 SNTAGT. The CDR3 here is CASSGLAGGTDTQYF.

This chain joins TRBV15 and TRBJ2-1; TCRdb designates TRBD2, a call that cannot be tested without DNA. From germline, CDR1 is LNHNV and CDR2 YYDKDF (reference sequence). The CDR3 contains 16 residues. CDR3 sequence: CATSRELAGANNEQFF.

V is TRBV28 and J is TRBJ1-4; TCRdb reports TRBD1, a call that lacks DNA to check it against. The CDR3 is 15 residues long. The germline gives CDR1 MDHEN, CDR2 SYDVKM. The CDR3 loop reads CASSSPGATNEKLFF. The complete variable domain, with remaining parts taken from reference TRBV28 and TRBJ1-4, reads DVKVTQSSRYLVKRTGEKVFLECVQDMDHENMFWYRQDPGLGLRLIYFSYDVKMKEKGDIPEGYSVSREKKERFSLILESASTNQTSMYLCASSSPGATNEKLFFGSGTQLSVL.

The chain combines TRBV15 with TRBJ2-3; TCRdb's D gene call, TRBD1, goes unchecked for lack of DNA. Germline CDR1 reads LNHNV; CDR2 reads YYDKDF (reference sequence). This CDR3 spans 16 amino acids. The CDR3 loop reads CATSRDRTVSTDTQYF.

CDR3 region: CASTRVRQGTQYF. The chain combines TRBV11-1 with TRBJ2-5; no DNA is available, so the TRBD1 call from TCRdb remains unchecked. This CDR3 is built from 13 residues. Per the germline V gene, CDR1 is SGHAT and CDR2 is FQDESV (reference sequence).

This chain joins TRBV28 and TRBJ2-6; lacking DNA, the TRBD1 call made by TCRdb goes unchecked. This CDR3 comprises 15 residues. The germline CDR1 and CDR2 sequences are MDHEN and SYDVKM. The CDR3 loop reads CASRRGGTGANVLTF.

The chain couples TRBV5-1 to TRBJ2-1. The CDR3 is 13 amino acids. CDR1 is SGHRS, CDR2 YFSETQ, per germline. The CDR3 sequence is CASSLGLNNEQFF.

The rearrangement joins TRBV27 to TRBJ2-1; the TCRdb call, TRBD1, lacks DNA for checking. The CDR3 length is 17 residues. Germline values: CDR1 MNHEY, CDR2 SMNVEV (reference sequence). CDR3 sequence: CASSSPLEARSYNEQFF.

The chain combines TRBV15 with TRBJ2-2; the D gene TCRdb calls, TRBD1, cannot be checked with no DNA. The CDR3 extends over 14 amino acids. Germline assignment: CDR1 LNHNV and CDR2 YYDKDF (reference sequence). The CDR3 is CATTPRGAGGELFF. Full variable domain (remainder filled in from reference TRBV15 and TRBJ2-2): DAMVIQNPRYQVTQFGKPVTLSCSQTLNHNVMYWYQQKSSQAPKLLFHYYDKDFNNEADTPDNFQSRRPNTSFCFLDIRSPGLGDTAMYLCATTPRGAGGELFFGEGSRLTVL.

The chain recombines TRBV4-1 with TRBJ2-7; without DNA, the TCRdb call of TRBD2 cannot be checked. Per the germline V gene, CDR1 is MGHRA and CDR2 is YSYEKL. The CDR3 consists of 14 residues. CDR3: CASSLRDLDYEQYF.

This chain's CDR3 is CASSLSHGDQPQHF. The chain links TRBV27 to TRBJ1-5. CDR1 MNHEY and CDR2 SMNVEV come from the germline V gene (reference sequence). The CDR3 is 14 residues long.

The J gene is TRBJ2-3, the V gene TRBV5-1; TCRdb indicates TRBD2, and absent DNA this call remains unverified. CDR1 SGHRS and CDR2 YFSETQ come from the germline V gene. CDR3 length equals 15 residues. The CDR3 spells CASSLVAGAVDTQYF. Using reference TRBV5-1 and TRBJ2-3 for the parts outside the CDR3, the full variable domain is KAGVTQTPRYLIKTRGQQVTLSCSPISGHRSVSWYQQTPGQGLQFLFEYFSETQRNKGNFPGRFSGRQFSNSRSEMNVSTLELGDSALYLCASSLVAGAVDTQYFGPGTRLTVL.

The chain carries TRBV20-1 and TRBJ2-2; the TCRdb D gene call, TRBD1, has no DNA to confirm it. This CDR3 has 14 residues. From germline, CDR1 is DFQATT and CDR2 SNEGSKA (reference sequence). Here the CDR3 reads CSAFGSGATGELFF.

CDR3 sequence reads: CASSHSRLAGVHPGANVLTF. The chain joins TRBV12-3 or TRBV12-4 to TRBJ2-6; absent DNA, TCRdb's TRBD2 call cannot be checked. This CDR3 spans 20 amino acids.

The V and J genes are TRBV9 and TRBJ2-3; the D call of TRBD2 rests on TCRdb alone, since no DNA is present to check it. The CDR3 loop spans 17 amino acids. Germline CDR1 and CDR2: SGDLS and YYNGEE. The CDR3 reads CASSPRTSGRVRDTQYF.

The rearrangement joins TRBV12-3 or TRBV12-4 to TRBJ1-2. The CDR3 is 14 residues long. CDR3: CASSLTSPNYGYTF.

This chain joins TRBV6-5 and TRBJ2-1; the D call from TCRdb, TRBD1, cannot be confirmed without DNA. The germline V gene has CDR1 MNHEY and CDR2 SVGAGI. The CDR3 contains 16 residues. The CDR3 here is CASSFRWDNSYNEQFF.

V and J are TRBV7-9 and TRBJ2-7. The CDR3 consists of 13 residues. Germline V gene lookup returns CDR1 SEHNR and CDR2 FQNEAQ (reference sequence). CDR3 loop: CASSPGWIYEQYF.

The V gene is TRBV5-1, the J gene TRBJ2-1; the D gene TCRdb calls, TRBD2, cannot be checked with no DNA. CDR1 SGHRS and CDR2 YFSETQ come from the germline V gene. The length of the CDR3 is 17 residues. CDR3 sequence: CASSVRPGTRNRGEQFF.

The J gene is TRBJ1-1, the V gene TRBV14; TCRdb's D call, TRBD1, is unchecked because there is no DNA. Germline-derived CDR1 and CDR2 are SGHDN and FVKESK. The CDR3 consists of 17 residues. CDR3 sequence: CASSQFRGRLVDTEAFF.

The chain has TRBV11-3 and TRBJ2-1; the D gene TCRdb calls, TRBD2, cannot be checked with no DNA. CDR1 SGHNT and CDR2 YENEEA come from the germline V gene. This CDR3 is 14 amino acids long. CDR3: CASSSRSLAPEQFF.

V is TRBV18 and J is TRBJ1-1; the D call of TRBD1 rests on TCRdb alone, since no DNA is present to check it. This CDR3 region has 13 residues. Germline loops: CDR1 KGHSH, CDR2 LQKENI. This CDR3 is CASSPTRTGGAFF.

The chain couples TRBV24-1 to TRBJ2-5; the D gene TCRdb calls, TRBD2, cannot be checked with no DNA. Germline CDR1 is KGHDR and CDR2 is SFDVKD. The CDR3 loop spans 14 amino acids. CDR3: CATSLAGAQETQYF.

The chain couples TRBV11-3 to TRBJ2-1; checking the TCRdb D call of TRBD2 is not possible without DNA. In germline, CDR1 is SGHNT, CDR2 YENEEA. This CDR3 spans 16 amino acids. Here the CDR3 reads CASSLDPVTSYNEQFF.

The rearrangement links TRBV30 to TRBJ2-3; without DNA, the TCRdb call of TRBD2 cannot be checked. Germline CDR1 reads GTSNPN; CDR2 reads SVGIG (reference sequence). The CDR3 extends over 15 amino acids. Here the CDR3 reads CAWSVGLGSMDTQYF.

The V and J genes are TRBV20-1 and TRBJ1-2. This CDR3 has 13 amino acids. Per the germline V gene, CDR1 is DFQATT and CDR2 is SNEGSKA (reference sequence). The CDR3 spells CSASRQTVYGYTF.

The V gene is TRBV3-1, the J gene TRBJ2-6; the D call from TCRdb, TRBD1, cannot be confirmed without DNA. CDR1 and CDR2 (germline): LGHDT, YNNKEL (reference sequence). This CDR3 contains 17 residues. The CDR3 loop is CASSLRQGVTGANVLTF.

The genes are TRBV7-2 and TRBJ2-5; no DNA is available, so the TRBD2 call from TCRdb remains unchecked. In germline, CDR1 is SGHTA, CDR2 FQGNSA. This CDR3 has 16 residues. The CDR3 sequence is CASSRITSGKGETQYF.

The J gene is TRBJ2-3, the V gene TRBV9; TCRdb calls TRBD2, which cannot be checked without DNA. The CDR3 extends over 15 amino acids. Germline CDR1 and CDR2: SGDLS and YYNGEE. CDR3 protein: CASSLSGSWADTQYF.

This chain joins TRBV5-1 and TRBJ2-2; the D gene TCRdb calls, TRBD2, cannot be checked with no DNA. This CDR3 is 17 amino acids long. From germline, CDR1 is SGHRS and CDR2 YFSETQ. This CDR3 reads CASGLTSGRANTGELFF.